This TCR beta chain was found in a study of T-cell reconstitution after alpha-beta-depleted transplantation in children. CDR3 length: 14 residues. Trimming shortened V by 8 bases and J by 6 bases, and 19 bases separated the two germline ends. Germline CDR1 is MNHEY and CDR2 is SMNVEV (reference sequence). Unique molecular identifiers were used in preparing the TCRbeta library. TCRdb redid the calling of the PCR reads with MiXCR, one entry per CDR3 protein. The table includes 85,000 to 120,000 distinct CDR3 sequences, less than 6% detected once. The sequence came from a female patient aged 2-9 years who had a stem cell transplant for Fanconi anemia, so the T cells may come from the graft donor. The chain joins TRBV27 to TRBJ1-1; D possibly corresponds to TRBD1 (6 bases). The sequenced sample was PBMCs, mostly from graft donor cells, obtained 60 days after TCRalphabeta/CD19-depleted stem cell transplant. CDR3 coding DNA: TGTGCCAGCCTACCAACGGGGGGGGGCGCTGAAGCTTTCTTT. Translating gives CASLPTGGGAEAFF.